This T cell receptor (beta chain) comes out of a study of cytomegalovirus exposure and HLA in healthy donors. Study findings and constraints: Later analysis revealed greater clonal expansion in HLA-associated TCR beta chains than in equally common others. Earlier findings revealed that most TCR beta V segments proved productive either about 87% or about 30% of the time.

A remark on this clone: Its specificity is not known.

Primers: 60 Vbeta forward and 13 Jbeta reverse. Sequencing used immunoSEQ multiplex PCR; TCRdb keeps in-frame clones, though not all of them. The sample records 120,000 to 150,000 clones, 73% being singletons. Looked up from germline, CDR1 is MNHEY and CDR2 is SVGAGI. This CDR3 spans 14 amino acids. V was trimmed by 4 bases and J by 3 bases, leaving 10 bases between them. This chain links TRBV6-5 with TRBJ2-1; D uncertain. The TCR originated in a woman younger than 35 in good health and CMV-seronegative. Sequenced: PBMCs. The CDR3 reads CASSLLGSYNEQFF. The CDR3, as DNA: TGTGCCAGCAGTTTGCTAGGTAGCTACAATGAGCAGTTCTTC.